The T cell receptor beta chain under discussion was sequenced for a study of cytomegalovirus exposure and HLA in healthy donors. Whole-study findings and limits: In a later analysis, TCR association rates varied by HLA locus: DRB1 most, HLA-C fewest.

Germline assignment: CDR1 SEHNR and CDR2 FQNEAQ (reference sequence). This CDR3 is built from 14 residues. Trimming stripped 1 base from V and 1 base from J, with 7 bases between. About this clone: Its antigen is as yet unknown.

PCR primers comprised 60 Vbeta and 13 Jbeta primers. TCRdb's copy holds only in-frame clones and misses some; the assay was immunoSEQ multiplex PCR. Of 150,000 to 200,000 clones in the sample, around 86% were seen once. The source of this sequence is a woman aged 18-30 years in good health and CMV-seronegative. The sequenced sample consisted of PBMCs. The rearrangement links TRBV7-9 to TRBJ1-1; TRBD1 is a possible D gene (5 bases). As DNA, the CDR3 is TGTGCCAGCAGCTTAGTTACAGGGAACACTGAAGCTTTCTTT. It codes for CASSLVTGNTEAFF.